This T cell receptor beta chain came from a study of blood T cell repertoires in COVID-19. The length of the CDR3 is 14 residues. CDR1 is SGHNT, CDR2 YYREEE, per germline (reference sequence). V lost 0 bases and J lost 4; bases outside the gene matches: 3. Sequencing used immunoSEQ multiplex PCR; TCRdb keeps in-frame clones, though not all of them. This table has 130,000 to 150,000 clones, about 92% appearing once. Sequenced sample: peripheral blood. The clonotype originates from a human donor in a cohort sampled during active COVID-19. This chain links TRBV5-4 with TRBJ1-1, with TRBD1 matching over 7 bases. Here the CDR3 reads CASSLAAGGTEAFF. The CDR3 DNA is TGTGCCAGCAGCTTGGCCGCAGGGGGCACTGAAGCTTTCTTT.